This T cell receptor beta chain was captured by sequencing in a study of blood T cell repertoires in COVID-19. Produced via immunoSEQ multiplex PCR; TCRdb's table is partial and in-frame only. This table holds some 290,000 clones, more than 75% found once. The V and J ends lost 8 bases and 6 bases, in that order; junction bases with no gene match: 13. This CDR3 has 16 amino acids. Germline CDR1 is SGHAT and CDR2 is FQDESV (reference sequence). The TCR originated in a middle-aged woman with acute COVID-19. V and J are TRBV11-1 and TRBJ2-1; TRBD1 agrees at 10 bases. The sample was PBMCs or T cells enriched from blood (not recorded which). The CDR3, as DNA: TGTGCCAGCTCCCGTGTGGGGACAGGGGTTCGCAATGAGCAGTTCTTC. Protein: CASSRVGTGVRNEQFF.